The 9 T cell receptor beta chains given below trace back to one sample, sequenced in a study of somatic mutations in cytotoxic T cells in rheumatoid arthritis. Repertoires were generated with immunoSEQ multiplex PCR, while TCRdb's copy carries only in-frame clones and drops some. Here the sample spans about 9,200 clones, about 80% being singletons. Material: CD8+ T cells sorted from blood. The source of these receptors is an adult with rheumatoid arthritis.

In this sample, this clone turned up once. The chain carries TRBV6-5 and TRBJ1-6; D gene ambiguous. The germline CDR1 and CDR2 sequences are MNHEY and SVGAGI. Trimming removed 5 bases at V and 14 bases at J, with 10 bases between. The CDR3 is 11 amino acids. CDR3 coding DNA: TGTGCCAGCAGTCCGGGCACAACCCTCCACTTT. It specifies CASSPGTTLHF.

Here the CDR3 DNA reads TGTGCCAGCAGTGGGACAGGTTTTGGAGGTCTTTCGACAAATCAGCCCCAGCATTTT. This encodes CASSGTGFGGLSTNQPQHF. The gene calls are TRBV2 and TRBJ1-5; 7 bases line up with TRBD1. The CDR3 extends over 19 amino acids. CDR1 SNHLY and CDR2 FYNNEI come from the germline V gene. Losses at the gene ends were 4 bases for V and 4 bases for J; bases not matched to a gene: 19.

J is TRBJ2-5 and V is TRBV10-3; a weak D match, TRBD2 (5 bases). The J call may be in error: the DNA end matches TRBJ2-7 better. This CDR3 spans 14 amino acids. In germline, CDR1 is ENHRY, CDR2 SYGVKD. CDR3 in DNA: TGTGCCATCAGTGAAGAGGGAAGCTCCTACGAGCAGTACTTC. This translates into CAISEEGSSYEQYF.

The chain recombines TRBV11-2 with TRBJ2-3; 13 bases map to TRBD2. J was trimmed by 2 bases and V by 4 bases; bases with no gene match: 9. CDR1 SGHAT and CDR2 FQNNGV come from the germline V gene. This CDR3 is 18 amino acids long. In DNA form, the CDR3 reads TGTGCCAGCAGCTCTTACCCGACTAGCGGGGGGCCCACAGATACGCAGTATTTT. Its translation is CASSSYPTSGGPTDTQYF.

The chain carries TRBV28 and TRBJ2-7, with TRBD2 as a possible D gene (6 bases). Germline lookup yields CDR1 MDHEN and CDR2 SYDVKM. The CDR3 is 15 amino acids. V lost 4 bases and J 0 bases, leaving 13 bases between the germline ends. The CDR3 bases are TGTGCCAGCAGTTCGGGGGTTACTATCTCCTACGAGCAGTACTTC. This encodes CASSSGVTISYEQYF.

The V call is TRBV19, the J call TRBJ1-2; D not certain. Germline V lookup: CDR1 LNHDA, CDR2 SQIVND (reference sequence). V shed 3 bases and J shed 0 bases, with 5 bases lying between them. The CDR3 length is 13 residues. Written as DNA, the CDR3 is TGTGCCAGTAGTATTAGCGCTAACTATGGCTACACCTTC. Protein sequence: CASSISANYGYTF.

V usage is TRBV27 and J usage is TRBJ2-1, with D unclear. Germline V lookup: CDR1 MNHEY, CDR2 SMNVEV (reference sequence). The CDR3 totals 11 residues. The V end lost 1 base, the J end lost 7 bases, and 2 bases lay between the germline ends. For the CDR3, the DNA is TGTGCCAGCAGTTTATATAATGAGCAGTTCTTC. It codes for CASSLYNEQFF.

This clone came up once. The gene calls are TRBV6-1 and TRBJ2-1, with 11 nucleotides matching TRBD2. Looked up from germline, CDR1 is MNHNS and CDR2 is SASEGT. The CDR3 is 14 amino acids. Trimming cost V 6 bases and J 8 bases; bases outside gene matches: 6. CDR3 region: CASRELAGADEQFF. CDR3 nucleotides: TGTGCCAGCAGGGAACTAGCGGGAGCCGATGAGCAGTTCTTC.

The count of this clone is one. The rearrangement links TRBV19 to TRBJ2-3, with a weak D call TRBD2 (7 bases). CDR1 is LNHDA, CDR2 SQIVND, per germline (reference sequence). Trimming took off 7 bases at V and 4 bases at J, with 18 bases between the two ends. The CDR3 has 15 amino acids. Here the CDR3 DNA reads TGTGCCAGTACCCGCCTGGGGGGGGCCCCAGATACGCAGTATTTT. Translated, it gives CASTRLGGAPDTQYF.